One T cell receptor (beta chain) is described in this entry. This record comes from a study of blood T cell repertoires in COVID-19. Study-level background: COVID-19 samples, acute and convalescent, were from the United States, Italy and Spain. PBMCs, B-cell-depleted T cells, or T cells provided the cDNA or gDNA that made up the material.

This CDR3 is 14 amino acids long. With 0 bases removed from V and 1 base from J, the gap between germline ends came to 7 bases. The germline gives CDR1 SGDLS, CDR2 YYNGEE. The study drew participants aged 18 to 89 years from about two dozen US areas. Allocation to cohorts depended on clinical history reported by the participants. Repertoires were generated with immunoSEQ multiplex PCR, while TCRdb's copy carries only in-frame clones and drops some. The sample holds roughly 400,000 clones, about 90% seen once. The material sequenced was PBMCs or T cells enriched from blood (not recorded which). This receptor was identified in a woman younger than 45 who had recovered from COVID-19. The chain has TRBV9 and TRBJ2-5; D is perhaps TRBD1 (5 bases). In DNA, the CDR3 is TGTGCCAGCAGCGTAGAAGGGGTCCAAGAGACCCAGTACTTC. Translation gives CASSVEGVQETQYF.